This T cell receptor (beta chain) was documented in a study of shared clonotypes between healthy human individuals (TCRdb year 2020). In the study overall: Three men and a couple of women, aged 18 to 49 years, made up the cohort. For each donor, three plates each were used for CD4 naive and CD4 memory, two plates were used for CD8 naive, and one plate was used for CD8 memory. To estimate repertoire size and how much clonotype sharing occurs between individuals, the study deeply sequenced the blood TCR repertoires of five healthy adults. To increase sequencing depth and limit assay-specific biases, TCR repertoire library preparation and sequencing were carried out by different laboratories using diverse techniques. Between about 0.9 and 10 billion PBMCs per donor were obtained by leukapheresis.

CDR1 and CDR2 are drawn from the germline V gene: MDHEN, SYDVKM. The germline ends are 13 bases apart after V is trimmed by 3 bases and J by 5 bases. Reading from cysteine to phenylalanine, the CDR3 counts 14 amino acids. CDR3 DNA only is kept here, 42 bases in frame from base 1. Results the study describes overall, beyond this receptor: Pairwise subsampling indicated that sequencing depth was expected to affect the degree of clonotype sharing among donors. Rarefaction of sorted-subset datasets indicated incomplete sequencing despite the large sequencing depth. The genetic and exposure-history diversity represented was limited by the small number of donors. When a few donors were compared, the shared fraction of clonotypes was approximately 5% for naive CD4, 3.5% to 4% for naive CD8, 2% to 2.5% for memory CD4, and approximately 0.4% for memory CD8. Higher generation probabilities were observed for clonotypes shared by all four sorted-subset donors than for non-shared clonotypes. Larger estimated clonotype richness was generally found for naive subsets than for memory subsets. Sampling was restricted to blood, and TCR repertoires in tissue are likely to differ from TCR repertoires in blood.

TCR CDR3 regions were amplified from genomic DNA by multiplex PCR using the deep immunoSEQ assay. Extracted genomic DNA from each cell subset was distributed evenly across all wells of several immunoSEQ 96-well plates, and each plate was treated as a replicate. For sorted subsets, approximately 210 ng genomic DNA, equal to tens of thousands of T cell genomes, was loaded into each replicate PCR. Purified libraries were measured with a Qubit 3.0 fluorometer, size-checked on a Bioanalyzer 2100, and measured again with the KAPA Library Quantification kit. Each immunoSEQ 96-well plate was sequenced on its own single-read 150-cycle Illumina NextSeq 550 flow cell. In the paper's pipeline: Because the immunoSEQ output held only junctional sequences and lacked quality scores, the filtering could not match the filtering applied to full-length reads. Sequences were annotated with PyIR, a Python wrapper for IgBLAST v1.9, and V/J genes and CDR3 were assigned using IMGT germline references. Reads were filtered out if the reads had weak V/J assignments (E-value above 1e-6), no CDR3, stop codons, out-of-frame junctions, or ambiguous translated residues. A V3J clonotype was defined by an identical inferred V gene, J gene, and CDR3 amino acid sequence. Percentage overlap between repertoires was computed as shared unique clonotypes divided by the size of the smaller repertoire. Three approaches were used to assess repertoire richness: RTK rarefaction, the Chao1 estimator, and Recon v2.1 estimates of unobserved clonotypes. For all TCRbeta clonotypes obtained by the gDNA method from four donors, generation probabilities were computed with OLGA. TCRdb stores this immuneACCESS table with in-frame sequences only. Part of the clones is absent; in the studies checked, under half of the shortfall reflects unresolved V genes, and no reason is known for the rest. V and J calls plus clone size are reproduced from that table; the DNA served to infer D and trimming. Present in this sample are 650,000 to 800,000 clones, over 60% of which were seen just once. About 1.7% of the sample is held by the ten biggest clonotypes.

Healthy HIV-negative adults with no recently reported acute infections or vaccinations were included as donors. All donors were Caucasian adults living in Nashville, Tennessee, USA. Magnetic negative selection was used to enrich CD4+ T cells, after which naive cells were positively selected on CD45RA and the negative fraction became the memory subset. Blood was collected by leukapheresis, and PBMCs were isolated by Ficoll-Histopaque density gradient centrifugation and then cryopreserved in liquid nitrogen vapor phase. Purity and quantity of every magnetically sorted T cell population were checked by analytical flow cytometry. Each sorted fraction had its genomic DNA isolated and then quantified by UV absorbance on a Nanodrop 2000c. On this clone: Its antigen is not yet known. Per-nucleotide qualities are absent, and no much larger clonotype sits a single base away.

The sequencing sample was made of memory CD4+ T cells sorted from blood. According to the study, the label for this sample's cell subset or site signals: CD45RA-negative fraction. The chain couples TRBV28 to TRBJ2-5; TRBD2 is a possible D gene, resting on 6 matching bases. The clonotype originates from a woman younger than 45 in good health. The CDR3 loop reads CASSLLEGLETQYF. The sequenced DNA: TGTGCCAGCAGTTTGTTGGAGGGTCTCGAGACCCAGTACTTC.